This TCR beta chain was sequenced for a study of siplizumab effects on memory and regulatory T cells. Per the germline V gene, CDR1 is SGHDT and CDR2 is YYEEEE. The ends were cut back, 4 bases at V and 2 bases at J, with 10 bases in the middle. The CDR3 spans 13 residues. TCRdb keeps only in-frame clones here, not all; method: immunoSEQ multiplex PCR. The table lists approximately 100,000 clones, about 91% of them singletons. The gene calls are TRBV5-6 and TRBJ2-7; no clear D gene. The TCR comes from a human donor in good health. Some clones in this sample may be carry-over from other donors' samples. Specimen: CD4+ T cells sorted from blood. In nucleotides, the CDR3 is TGTGCCAGCAGCCCCGACCCAGCCTACGAGCAGTACTTC. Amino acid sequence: CASSPDPAYEQYF.